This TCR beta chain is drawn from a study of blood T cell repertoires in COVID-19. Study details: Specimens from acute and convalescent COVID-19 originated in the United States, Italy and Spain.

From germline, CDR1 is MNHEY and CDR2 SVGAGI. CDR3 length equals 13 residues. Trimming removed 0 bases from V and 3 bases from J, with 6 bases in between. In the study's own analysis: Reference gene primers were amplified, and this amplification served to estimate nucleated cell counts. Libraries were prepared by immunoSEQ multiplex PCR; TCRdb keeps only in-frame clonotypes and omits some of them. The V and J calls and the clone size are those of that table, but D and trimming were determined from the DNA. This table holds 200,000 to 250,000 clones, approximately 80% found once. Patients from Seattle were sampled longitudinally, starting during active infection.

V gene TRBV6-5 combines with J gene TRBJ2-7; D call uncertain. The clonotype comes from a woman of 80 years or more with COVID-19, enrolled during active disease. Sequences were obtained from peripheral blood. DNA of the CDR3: TGTGCCAGCAGTTACTCTTACAGCTACGAGCAGTACTTC. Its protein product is CASSYSYSYEQYF.